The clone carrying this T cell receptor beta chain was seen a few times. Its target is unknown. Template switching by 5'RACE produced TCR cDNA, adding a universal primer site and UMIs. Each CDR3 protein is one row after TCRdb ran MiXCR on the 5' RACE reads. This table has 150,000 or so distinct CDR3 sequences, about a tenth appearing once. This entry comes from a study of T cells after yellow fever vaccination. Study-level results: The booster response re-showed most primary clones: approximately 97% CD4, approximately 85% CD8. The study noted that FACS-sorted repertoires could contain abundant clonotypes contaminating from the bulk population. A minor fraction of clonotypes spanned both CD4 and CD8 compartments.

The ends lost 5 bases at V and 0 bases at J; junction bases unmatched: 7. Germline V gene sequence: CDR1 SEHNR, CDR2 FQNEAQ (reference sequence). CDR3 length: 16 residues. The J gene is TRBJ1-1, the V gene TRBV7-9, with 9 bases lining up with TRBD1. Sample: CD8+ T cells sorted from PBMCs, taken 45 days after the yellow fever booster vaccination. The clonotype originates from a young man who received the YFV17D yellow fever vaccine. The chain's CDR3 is CASSPATGGLNTEAFF. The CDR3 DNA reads TGTGCCAGCAGCCCAGCGACAGGGGGTTTGAACACTGAAGCTTTCTTT.